The 24 T cell receptor beta chains presented below share a single source sample, sequenced in a study of T cell responses to AZD1222 COVID-19 vaccine. Some clones are missing from TCRdb's copy, which holds only in-frame ones; the method was immunoSEQ multiplex PCR. The data contain around 89,000 clones, approximately 90% of them singletons. The specimen was peripheral blood, collected on day 0 of AZD1222 vaccination. These receptors were taken from an adult in good health.

The genes are TRBV4-3 and TRBJ1-4; weak D call: TRBD1 (5 bases). CDR3 length: 16 residues. The germline V gene encodes CDR1 LGHNA and CDR2 YSLEER. V was cut by 0 bases and J by 7 bases, with 15 bases left in between. The CDR3 bases are TGCGCCAGCAGCCAAGATGACGGGGGGGTTACTGAAAAACTGTTTTTT. It specifies CASSQDDGGVTEKLFF.

The genes are TRBV30 and TRBJ2-6; possible D gene TRBD2, 7 bases. The CDR3 has 16 amino acids. CDR1 GTSNPN and CDR2 SVGIG come from the germline V gene (reference sequence). With 8 bases removed from V and 4 bases from J, the gap between germline ends came to 21 bases. This CDR3 is CATNRGAPRGANVLTF. Here the CDR3 DNA reads TGTGCCACCAACCGGGGGGCGCCGAGGGGGGCCAACGTCCTGACTTTC.

The chain is built from TRBV30 and TRBJ2-3; D gene unclear. V gave up 3 bases and J gave up 2 bases, with 12 bases separating them. This CDR3 is built from 14 residues. Germline V gene sequence: CDR1 GTSNPN, CDR2 SVGIG (reference sequence). The CDR3 DNA follows: TGTGCCTGGAGCGTCAGCATCCTCACAGATACGCAGTATTTT. Residues: CAWSVSILTDTQYF.

This rearrangement joins TRBV3-1 (or the pseudogene TRBV3-2) to TRBJ2-1; a possible D gene is TRBD2 (5 bases). CDR1 is LGHDT and CDR2 is YNNKEL in the germline V gene (reference sequence). Trimming stripped 4 bases from V and 7 bases from J, with 14 bases between. The CDR3 has 14 residues. The CDR3 sequence: CASSRPQRLNEQFF. For the CDR3, the DNA is TGTGCCAGCAGCCGACCGCAAAGACTAAATGAGCAGTTCTTC.

The CDR3 DNA is TGTGCCAGCAGCCAGGGACAGGGGGCCTACAATGAGCAGTTCTTC. Its translation is CASSQGQGAYNEQFF. The V gene is TRBV5-6, the J gene TRBJ2-1; 11 nucleotides align to TRBD1. The junction had 2 bases not matched to a gene; V was cut back by 4 bases and J by 2 bases. CDR1 SGHDT and CDR2 YYEEEE come from the germline V gene. This CDR3 is built from 15 residues.

A few counts support this clone. The chain combines TRBV27 with TRBJ2-7; D perhaps matches TRBD1 (5 bases). Trimming removed 3 bases from V and 5 bases from J, with 14 bases in between. This CDR3 comprises 14 residues. Germline V CDR1 and CDR2: MNHEY, SMNVEV (reference sequence). The CDR3 spells CASSFGQGLNEQYF. The DNA of the CDR3 is TGTGCCAGCAGTTTTGGGCAGGGTTTAAACGAGCAGTACTTC.

This sequence joins TRBV13 and TRBJ1-2, with 7 bases identical to TRBD1. V trimming: 3 bases; J trimming: 0 bases; junction bases outside the gene matches: 10. In germline, CDR1 is PRHDT, CDR2 FYEKMQ (reference sequence). The CDR3 has 17 residues. The CDR3 sequence: CASSFERGHLPNYGYTF. Here the CDR3 DNA reads TGTGCCAGCAGCTTTGAAAGGGGGCACCTGCCTAACTATGGCTACACCTTC.

This sequence joins TRBV7-8 and TRBJ2-7; D is perhaps TRBD1 (6 bases). V was shortened by 8 bases and J by 5 bases, with 16 bases between the two germline ends. Germline CDR1 SGHVS, CDR2 FQNEAQ. The CDR3 totals 13 residues. For the CDR3, the DNA is TGTGCCAGCCGAGGCAGGGGCCTAGACGAGCAGTACTTC. Amino acid sequence: CASRGRGLDEQYF.

The V and J genes are TRBV7-2 and TRBJ2-7; either TRBD1 or TRBD2 may supply D (6 bases each). Germline V gene sequence: CDR1 SGHTA, CDR2 FQGNSA. This CDR3 has 15 residues. Between the trimmed V and J ends, which lost 1 base and 2 bases, there was a span of 12 bases. The CDR3 nucleotides are TGTGCCAGCAGCTTAGGGCGAGGGGGGCCCTACGAGCAGTACTTC. The encoded protein is CASSLGRGGPYEQYF.

The chain joins TRBV3-1 (or the pseudogene TRBV3-2) to TRBJ2-2; 7 bases align to TRBD1. J was trimmed by 4 bases and V by 3 bases; bases with no gene match: 8. CDR3 length equals 16 residues. The V gene's germline CDR1 is LGHDT and CDR2 YNNKEL (reference sequence). CDR3 loop: CASSQPGTALTGELFF. In DNA, the CDR3 is TGTGCCAGCAGCCAGCCCGGGACAGCCCTCACCGGGGAGCTGTTTTTT.

There are a few counts of this clone. V gene TRBV27 combines with J gene TRBJ2-7, with 8 bases identical to TRBD1. The CDR3 is 13 amino acids. Per germline, CDR1 MNHEY and CDR2 SMNVEV (reference sequence). Trimming cost V 5 bases and J 4 bases; bases outside gene matches: 4. The CDR3 reads CASSRTGQYEQYF. Here the CDR3 DNA reads TGTGCCAGCAGTCGGACAGGGCAATACGAGCAGTACTTC.

The chain links TRBV12-5 to TRBJ2-5, with 15 bases that match TRBD2. The V segment lost 6 bases and the J segment 2 bases; nucleotides outside the gene matches: 13. Looked up from germline, CDR1 is LGHNT and CDR2 is FRNRAP. The CDR3 runs to 19 residues. The CDR3: CASGRGLAGGELLQETQYF. The CDR3 DNA follows: TGTGCTAGTGGCCGCGGACTAGCGGGGGGGGAACTCCTACAAGAGACCCAGTACTTC.

This sequence joins TRBV7-2 and TRBJ2-3; D may be TRBD1 (5 bases). The CDR3 loop spans 16 amino acids. CDR1 SGHTA and CDR2 FQGNSA come from the germline V gene. Trimming removed 5 bases at V and 2 bases at J, with 17 bases between. This CDR3 reads CASSAYRGGPTDTQYF. Here the CDR3 DNA reads TGTGCCAGCAGCGCCTATAGGGGCGGACCCACAGATACGCAGTATTTT.

V and J are TRBV11-2 and TRBJ1-3, with unresolved D. Deletions cut 0 bases from V and 2 bases from J, with 8 bases between. Germline CDR1 SGHAT, CDR2 FQNNGV. The CDR3 consists of 15 residues. The CDR3 DNA is TGTGCCAGCAGCTTAGACTGGGATGCTGGAAACACCATATATTTT. Translation gives CASSLDWDAGNTIYF. Combining the CDR3 with reference TRBV11-2 and TRBJ1-3 gives the whole variable domain EAGVAQSPRYKIIEKRQSVAFWCNPISGHATLYWYQQILGQGPKLLIQFQNNGVVDDSQLPKDRFSAERLKGVDSTLKIQPAKLEDSAVYLCASSLDWDAGNTIYFGEGSWLTVV.

The chain joins TRBV6-5 to TRBJ2-7, with D uncertain. CDR1 and CDR2 (germline): MNHEY, SVGAGI. The CDR3 loop spans 10 amino acids. The V gene lost 6 bases and the J gene lost 10 bases, with 10 bases spanning the gap. Here the CDR3 DNA reads TGTGCCAGCAGCAAACTACGACAGTACTTC. Its protein product is CASSKLRQYF.

DNA of the CDR3: TGTGCCAGCAGCGCCCTTAGCGGGGGGAAAGAGACCCAGTACTTC. Amino acids: CASSALSGGKETQYF. The rearrangement uses TRBV9 and TRBJ2-5, with 10 bases identical to TRBD2. The length of the CDR3 is 15 residues. Germline V gene data show CDR1 as SGDLS and CDR2 as YYNGEE. V lost 3 bases, J lost 3 bases, and 5 bases stayed unmatched.

This rearrangement joins TRBV6-5 to TRBJ1-5, with a weak D call TRBD1 (6 bases). The CDR3 is 14 amino acids. Deletions cut 6 bases from V and 2 bases from J, with 11 bases between. In germline, CDR1 is MNHEY, CDR2 SVGAGI. The CDR3, as DNA: TGTGCCAGCAGCGGGGGACACGGCAATCAGCCCCAGCATTTT. Translation: CASSGGHGNQPQHF.

V usage is TRBV5-1 and J usage is TRBJ2-2; D could derive from TRBD1 or TRBD2 (5 bases each). The length of the CDR3 is 16 residues. Germline CDR1 SGHRS, CDR2 YFSETQ. Trimming took off 4 bases at V and 3 bases at J, with 16 bases between the two ends. The CDR3 coding sequence is TGCGCCAGCAGCAAACGGTCGGGGCTGTACACCGGGGAGCTGTTTTTT. This encodes CASSKRSGLYTGELFF.

The chain links TRBV5-1 to TRBJ2-1; TRBD1 matches 10 bases. J lost 8 bases, V lost 5 bases, and 4 bases had no gene match. Germline assignment: CDR1 SGHRS and CDR2 YFSETQ. This CDR3 is 13 amino acids long. This CDR3 is CASRLTGGDEQFF. CDR3 coding DNA: TGCGCCAGCAGACTGACAGGGGGCGATGAGCAGTTCTTC.

This clone occurred once. The rearrangement links TRBV4-3 to TRBJ2-5, with D perhaps matching TRBD1 or TRBD2 (5 bases each). CDR3 length equals 16 residues. The germline V and J ends were trimmed by 0 bases and 5 bases, with 16 bases remaining between them. CDR1 and CDR2 from the germline V gene are LGHNA and YSLEER. CDR3 amino acids: CASSQDWGPKGETQYF. The CDR3 DNA reads TGCGCCAGCAGCCAAGATTGGGGACCCAAAGGGGAGACCCAGTACTTC.

V gene TRBV19 combines with J gene TRBJ1-5, with 7 bases identical to TRBD1. Germline-derived CDR1 and CDR2 are LNHDA and SQIVND (reference sequence). The CDR3 loop spans 17 amino acids. The V and J ends lost 3 bases and 7 bases, in that order; junction bases with no gene match: 15. CDR3 nucleotide sequence: TGTGCCAGTAGTATGGCGGCAGGGGGTTCGACCTACCAGCCCCAGCATTTT. Translation: CASSMAAGGSTYQPQHF.

This chain connects TRBV28 to TRBJ1-1, with TRBD1 matching 9 bases. J gave up 4 bases and V 5 bases, and 8 bases lay outside the gene matches. The CDR3 has 15 residues. CDR1 MDHEN and CDR2 SYDVKM come from the germline V gene. CDR3 loop: CASSPTRTGVTEAFF. The DNA of the CDR3 is TGTGCCAGCAGTCCTACCCGGACAGGGGTCACTGAAGCTTTCTTT.

The chain uses TRBV30 and TRBJ1-6, with D maybe TRBD1 (5 bases). The CDR3 consists of 15 residues. Trimming removed 5 bases at V and 0 bases at J, with 11 bases between. Germline V CDR1 and CDR2: GTSNPN, SVGIG (reference sequence). The CDR3 loop is CAWEGPSSYNSPLHF. The CDR3 DNA reads as TGTGCCTGGGAGGGACCGAGCTCCTATAATTCACCCCTCCACTTT.

The chain employs TRBV2 and TRBJ1-5, with TRBD1 matching over 10 bases. The J segment lost 5 bases and the V segment lost 6 bases, leaving 7 bases of the junction unmatched. Germline V gene data show CDR1 as SNHLY and CDR2 as FYNNEI. CDR3 size: 15 residues. CDR3 nucleotides: TGTGCCAGCAGGGAGGACAGGGGGGGTTATCAGCCCCAGCATTTT. Amino acids: CASREDRGGYQPQHF.